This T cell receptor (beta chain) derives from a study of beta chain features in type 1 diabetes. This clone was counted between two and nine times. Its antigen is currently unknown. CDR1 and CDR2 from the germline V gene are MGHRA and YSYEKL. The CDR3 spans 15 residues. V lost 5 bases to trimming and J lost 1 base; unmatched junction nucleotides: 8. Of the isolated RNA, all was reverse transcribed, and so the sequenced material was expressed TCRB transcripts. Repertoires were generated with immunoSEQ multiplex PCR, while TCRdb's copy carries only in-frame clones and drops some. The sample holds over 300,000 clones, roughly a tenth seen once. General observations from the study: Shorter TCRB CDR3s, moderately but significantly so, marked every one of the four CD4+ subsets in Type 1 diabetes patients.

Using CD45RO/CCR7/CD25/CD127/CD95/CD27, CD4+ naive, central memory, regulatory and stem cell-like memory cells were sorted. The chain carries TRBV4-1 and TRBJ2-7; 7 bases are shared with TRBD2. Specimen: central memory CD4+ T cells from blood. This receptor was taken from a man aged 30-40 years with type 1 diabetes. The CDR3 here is CASSEELAVSYEQYF. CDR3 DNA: TGCGCCAGCAGCGAGGAGCTAGCGGTGTCCTACGAGCAGTACTTC.